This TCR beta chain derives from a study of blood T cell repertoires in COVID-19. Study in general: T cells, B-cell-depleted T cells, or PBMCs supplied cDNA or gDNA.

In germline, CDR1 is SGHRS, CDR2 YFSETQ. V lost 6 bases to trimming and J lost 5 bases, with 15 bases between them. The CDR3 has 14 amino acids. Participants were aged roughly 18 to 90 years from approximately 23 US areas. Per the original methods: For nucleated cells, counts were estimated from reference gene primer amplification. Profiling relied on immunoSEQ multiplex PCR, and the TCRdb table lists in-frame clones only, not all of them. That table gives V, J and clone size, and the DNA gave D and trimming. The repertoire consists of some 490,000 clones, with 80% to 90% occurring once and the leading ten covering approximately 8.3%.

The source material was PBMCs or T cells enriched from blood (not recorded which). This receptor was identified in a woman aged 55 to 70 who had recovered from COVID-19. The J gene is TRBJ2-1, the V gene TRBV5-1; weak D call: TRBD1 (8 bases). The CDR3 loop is CASKRDRPNNEQFF. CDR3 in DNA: TGCGCCAGCAAGCGGGACAGGCCTAACAATGAGCAGTTCTTC. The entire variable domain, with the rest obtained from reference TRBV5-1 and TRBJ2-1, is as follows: KAGVTQTPRYLIKTRGQQVTLSCSPISGHRSVSWYQQTPGQGLQFLFEYFSETQRNKGNFPGRFSGRQFSNSRSEMNVSTLELGDSALYLCASKRDRPNNEQFFGPGTRLTVL.